This entry describes one TCR beta chain. The participants were between roughly 18 and 100 years old and came from 24 US areas. Cohort 3 donors counted as recovered after two negative PCRs, clearance, or resolved symptoms. This entry comes from a study of blood T cell repertoires in COVID-19. Turning to the study itself: PBMCs, B-cell-depleted T cells, or T cells were the source of the cDNA or gDNA that made up the material.

The germline gives CDR1 SGHNT, CDR2 YYREEE (reference sequence). V lost 3 bases and J 4 bases, leaving 7 bases between the germline ends. There are 12 residues in the CDR3. As originally analysed: Reference gene primer amplification yielded estimated nucleated cell counts. Repertoires were generated with immunoSEQ multiplex PCR, while TCRdb's copy carries only in-frame clones and drops some. The V and J calls and clone size are taken from that table; D and trimming were inferred from the DNA. The profile shows a few hundred thousand clones, about nine tenths of them singletons. V usage is TRBV5-4 and J usage is TRBJ1-1, with D possibly TRBD1 on 6 matching bases. This sequence originates from a woman aged 40 to 50 who had recovered from COVID-19. The sequenced sample was PBMCs or T cells enriched from blood (not recorded which). Here the CDR3 DNA reads TGTGCCAGCAGCTCAGGGGCCACTGAAGCTTTCTTT. Its translation is CASSSGATEAFF.